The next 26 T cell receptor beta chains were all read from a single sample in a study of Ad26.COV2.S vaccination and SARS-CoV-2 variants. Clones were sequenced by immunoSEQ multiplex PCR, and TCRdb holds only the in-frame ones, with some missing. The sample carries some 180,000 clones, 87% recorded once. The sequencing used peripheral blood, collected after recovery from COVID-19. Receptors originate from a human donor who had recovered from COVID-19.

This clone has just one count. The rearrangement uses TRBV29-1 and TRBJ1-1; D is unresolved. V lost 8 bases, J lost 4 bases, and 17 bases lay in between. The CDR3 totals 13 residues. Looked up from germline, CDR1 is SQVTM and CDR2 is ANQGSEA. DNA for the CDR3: TGCAGCTCCTCTGGGGTTTCGGGCACTGAAGCTTTCTTT. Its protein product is CSSSGVSGTEAFF.

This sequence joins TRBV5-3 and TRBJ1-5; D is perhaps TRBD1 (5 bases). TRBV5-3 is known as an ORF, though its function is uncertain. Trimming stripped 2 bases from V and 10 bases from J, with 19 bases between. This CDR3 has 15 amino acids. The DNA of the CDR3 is TGTGCCAGAAGCTTTAGGGACGCCGTTCTTTCACCCCAGCATTTT. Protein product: CARSFRDAVLSPQHF.

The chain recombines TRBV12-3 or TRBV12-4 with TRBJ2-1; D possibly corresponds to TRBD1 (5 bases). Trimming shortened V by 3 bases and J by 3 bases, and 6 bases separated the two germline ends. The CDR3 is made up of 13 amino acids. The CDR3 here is CASSFGHYNEQFF. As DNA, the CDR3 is TGTGCCAGCAGTTTCGGACACTACAATGAGCAGTTCTTC.

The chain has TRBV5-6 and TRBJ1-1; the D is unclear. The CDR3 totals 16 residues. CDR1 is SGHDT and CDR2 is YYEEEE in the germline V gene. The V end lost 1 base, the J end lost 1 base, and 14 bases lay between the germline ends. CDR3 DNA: TGTGCCAGCAGCTTGAACCTTGGCCCACCGAACACTGAAGCTTTCTTT. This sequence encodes CASSLNLGPPNTEAFF.

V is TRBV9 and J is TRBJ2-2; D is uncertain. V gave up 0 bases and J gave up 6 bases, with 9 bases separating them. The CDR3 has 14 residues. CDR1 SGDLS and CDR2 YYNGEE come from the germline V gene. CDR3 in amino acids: CASSVVTGAGELFF. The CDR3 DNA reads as TGTGCCAGCAGCGTAGTTACCGGAGCCGGGGAGCTGTTTTTT.

DNA of the CDR3: TGTGCCAGCAGCGTAGGGGCGGGAGTTGGAAGTGAGCAGTTCTTC. Its translation is CASSVGAGVGSEQFF. This chain links TRBV9 with TRBJ2-1, with 7 bases matching TRBD2. The V and J ends lost 0 bases and 9 bases, in that order; junction bases with no gene match: 9. The CDR3 runs 15 residues. Germline assignment: CDR1 SGDLS and CDR2 YYNGEE.

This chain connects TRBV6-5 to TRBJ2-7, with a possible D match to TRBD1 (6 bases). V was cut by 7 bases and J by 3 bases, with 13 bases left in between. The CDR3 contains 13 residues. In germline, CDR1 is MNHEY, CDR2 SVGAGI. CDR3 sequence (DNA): TGTGCCAGCAAGGGGGACCCTGTCTACGAGCAGTACTTC. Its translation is CASKGDPVYEQYF.

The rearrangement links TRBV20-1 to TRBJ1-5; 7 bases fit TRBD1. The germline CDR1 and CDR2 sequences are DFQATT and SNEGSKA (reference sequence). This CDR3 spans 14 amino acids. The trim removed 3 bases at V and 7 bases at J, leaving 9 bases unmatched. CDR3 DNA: TGCAGTGCTAGTGAGGGGGCGCAATTCCAGCCCCAGCATTTT. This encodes CSASEGAQFQPQHF.

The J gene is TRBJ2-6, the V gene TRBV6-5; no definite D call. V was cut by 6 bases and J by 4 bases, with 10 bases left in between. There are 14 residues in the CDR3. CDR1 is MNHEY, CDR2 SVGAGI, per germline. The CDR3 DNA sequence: TGTGCCAGCAGGTCTAAGGTCGGGGCCAACGTCCTGACTTTC. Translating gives CASRSKVGANVLTF.

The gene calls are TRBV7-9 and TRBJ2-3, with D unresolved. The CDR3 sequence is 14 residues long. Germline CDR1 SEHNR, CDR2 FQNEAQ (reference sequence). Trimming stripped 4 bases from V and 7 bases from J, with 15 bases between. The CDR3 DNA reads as TGTGCCAGCAGCTCCCCTCGACCAGCCCATACGCAGTATTTT. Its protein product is CASSSPRPAHTQYF.

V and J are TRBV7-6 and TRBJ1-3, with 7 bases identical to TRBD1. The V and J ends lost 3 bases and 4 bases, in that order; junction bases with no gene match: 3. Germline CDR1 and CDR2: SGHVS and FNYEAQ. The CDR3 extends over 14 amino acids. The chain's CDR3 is CASSFTGQGNTIYF. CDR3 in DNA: TGTGCCAGCAGCTTTACGGGACAGGGAAACACCATATATTTT.

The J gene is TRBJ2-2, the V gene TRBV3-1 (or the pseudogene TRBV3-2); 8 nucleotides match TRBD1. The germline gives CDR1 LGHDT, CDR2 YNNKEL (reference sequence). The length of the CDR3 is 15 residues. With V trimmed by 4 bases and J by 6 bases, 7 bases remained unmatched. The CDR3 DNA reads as TGTGCCAGCAGCCTGGGACAGGCTTTGGCCGGGGAGCTGTTTTTT. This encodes CASSLGQALAGELFF.

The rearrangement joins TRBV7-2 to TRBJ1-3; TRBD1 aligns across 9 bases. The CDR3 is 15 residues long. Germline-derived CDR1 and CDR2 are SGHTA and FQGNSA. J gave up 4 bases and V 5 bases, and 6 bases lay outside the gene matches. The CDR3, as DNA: TGTGCCAGCAGCCTTTTGACAGGGGGGGGAAACACCATATATTTT. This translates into CASSLLTGGGNTIYF.

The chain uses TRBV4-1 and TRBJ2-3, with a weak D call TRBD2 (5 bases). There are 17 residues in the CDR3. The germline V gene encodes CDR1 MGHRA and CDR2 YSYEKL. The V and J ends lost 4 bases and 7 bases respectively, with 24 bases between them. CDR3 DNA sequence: TGCGCCAGCAGCCCCGCCTGGAGTAGCGTCGATCCGCATACGCAGTATTTT. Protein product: CASSPAWSSVDPHTQYF.

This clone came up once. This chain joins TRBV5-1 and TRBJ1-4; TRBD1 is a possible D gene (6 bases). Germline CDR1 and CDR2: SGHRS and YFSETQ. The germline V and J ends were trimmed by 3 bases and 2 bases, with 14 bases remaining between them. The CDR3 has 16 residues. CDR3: CASSSQGTGTNEKLFF. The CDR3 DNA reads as TGCGCCAGCAGCTCACAGGGCACTGGGACTAATGAAAAACTGTTTTTT.

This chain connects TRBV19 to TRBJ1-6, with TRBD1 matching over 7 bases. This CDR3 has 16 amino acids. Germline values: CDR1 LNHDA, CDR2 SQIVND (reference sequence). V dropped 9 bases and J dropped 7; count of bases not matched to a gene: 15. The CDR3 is CASIRDGTALNSPLHF. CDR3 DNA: TGTGCCAGCATCCGGGACGGGACAGCACTGAATTCACCCCTCCACTTT.

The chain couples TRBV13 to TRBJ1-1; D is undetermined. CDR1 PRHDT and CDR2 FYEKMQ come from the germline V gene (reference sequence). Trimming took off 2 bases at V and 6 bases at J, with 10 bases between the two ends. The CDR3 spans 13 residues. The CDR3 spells CASSLNGFAEAFF. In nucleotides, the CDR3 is TGTGCCAGCAGCTTAAACGGTTTCGCTGAAGCTTTCTTT.

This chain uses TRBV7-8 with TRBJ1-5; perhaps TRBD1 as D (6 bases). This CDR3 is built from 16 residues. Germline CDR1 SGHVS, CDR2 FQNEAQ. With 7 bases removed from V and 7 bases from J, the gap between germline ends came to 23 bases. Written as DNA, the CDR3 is TGTGCCAGCACCTTGGAGGGGGGGTTCCCTAGACAGCCCCAGCATTTT. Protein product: CASTLEGGFPRQPQHF.

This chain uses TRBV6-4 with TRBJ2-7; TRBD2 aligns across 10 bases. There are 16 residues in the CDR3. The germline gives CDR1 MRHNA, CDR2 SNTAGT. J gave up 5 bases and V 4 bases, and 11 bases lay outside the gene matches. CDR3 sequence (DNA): TGTGCCAGCAGTGCGATAGCGGGGGGAGGCCGGGACGAGCAGTACTTC. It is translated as CASSAIAGGGRDEQYF.

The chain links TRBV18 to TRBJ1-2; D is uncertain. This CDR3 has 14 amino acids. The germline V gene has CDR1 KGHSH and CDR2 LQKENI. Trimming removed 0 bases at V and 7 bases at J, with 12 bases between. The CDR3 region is CASSPPGVSSGYTF. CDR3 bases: TGTGCCAGCTCACCACCGGGCGTGTCTTCTGGCTACACCTTC. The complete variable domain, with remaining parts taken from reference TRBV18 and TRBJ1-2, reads NAGVMQNPRHLVRRRGQEARLRCSPMKGHSHVYWYRQLPEEGLKFMVYLQKENIIDESGMPKERFSAEFPKEGPSILRIQQVVRGDSAAYFCASSPPGVSSGYTFGSGTRLTVV.

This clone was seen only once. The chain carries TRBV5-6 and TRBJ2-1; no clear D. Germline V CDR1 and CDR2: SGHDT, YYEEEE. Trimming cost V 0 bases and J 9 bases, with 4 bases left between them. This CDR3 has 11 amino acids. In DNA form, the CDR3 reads TGTGCCAGCAGCTTGGACACTGAGCAGTTCTTC. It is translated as CASSLDTEQFF.

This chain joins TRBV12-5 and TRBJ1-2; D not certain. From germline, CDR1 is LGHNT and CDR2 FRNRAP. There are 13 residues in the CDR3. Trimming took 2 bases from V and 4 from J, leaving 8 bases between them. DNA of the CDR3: TGTGCTAGTGGTTTGATTGATATCTATGGCTACACCTTC. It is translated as CASGLIDIYGYTF.

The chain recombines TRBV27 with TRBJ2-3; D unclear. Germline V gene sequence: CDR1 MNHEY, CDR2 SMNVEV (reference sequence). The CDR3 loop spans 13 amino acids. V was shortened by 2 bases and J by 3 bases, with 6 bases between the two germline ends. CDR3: CASSLRQTDTQYF. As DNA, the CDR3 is TGTGCCAGCAGTTTAAGGCAGACAGATACGCAGTATTTT.

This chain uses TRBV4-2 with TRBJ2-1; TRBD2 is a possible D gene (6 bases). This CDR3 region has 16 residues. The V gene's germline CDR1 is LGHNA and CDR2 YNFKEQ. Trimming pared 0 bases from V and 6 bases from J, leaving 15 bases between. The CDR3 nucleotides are TGTGCCAGCAGCCAAGATTGGGACGGGAGCGGCAATGAGCAGTTCTTC. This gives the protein CASSQDWDGSGNEQFF.

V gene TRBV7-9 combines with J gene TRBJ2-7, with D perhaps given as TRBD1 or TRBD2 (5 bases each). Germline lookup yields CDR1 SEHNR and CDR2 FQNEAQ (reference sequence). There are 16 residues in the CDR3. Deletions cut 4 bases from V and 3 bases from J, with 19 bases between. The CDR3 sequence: CASSSPRGEVFYEQYF. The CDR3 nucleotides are TGTGCCAGCAGCTCGCCCAGAGGGGAAGTTTTCTACGAGCAGTACTTC.

The CDR3 nucleotides are TGTGCCAGCAACGTATTGGGGACAGAAGCCTACGAGCAGTACTTC. Its protein is CASNVLGTEAYEQYF. The chain couples TRBV11-3 to TRBJ2-7, with TRBD1 identical over 7 bases. The CDR3 consists of 15 residues. Germline V CDR1 and CDR2: SGHNT, YENEEA. V lost 7 bases to trimming and J lost 2 bases; unmatched junction nucleotides: 11.